These T cell receptor beta chains were read from a single sample in a study of Siglec-9 on CD8 T cells in melanoma. Generated by immunoSEQ multiplex PCR, the TCRdb table keeps only in-frame clones and is missing some. Of tens of thousands of clones in the sample, less than 85% are singletons; the top ten hold 5.8%. Sequencing input: Siglec-9- CD8+ T cells sorted from blood. The receptors stem from a human donor in good health. The CDR3 runs from the conserved cysteine through the conserved F or W.

TRBV4-1 CASSQTGGNTIYF
TRBV14 CASSQVENYGYTF
TRBV5-5 CASSLVGVTNTEAFF
TRBV30 CAWSAARQFSGNTIYF
TRBV6-5 CASSYSPGGTEAFF
TRBV6-1 CASSGLQGNPYEQYF
TRBV19 CASSIGNTEAFF
TRBV29-1 CSVGGATQPQHF
TRBV6-1 CASSVGYGYTF
TRBV7-8 CASSRKTGGITYGYTF
TRBV27 CASSPNYVKLFF
TRBV11-2 CASSLARGLDTEAFF
TRBV11-2 CASSRRGQEPSYGYTF
TRBV13 CASSSRGLAGFGDTQYF
TRBV5-6 CASSWGLLGTEAFF
TRBV6-5 CASSWVAEAFF
TRBV6-1 CASSEQGGGEQYF
TRBV7-6 CASSLRWDPTDTQYF